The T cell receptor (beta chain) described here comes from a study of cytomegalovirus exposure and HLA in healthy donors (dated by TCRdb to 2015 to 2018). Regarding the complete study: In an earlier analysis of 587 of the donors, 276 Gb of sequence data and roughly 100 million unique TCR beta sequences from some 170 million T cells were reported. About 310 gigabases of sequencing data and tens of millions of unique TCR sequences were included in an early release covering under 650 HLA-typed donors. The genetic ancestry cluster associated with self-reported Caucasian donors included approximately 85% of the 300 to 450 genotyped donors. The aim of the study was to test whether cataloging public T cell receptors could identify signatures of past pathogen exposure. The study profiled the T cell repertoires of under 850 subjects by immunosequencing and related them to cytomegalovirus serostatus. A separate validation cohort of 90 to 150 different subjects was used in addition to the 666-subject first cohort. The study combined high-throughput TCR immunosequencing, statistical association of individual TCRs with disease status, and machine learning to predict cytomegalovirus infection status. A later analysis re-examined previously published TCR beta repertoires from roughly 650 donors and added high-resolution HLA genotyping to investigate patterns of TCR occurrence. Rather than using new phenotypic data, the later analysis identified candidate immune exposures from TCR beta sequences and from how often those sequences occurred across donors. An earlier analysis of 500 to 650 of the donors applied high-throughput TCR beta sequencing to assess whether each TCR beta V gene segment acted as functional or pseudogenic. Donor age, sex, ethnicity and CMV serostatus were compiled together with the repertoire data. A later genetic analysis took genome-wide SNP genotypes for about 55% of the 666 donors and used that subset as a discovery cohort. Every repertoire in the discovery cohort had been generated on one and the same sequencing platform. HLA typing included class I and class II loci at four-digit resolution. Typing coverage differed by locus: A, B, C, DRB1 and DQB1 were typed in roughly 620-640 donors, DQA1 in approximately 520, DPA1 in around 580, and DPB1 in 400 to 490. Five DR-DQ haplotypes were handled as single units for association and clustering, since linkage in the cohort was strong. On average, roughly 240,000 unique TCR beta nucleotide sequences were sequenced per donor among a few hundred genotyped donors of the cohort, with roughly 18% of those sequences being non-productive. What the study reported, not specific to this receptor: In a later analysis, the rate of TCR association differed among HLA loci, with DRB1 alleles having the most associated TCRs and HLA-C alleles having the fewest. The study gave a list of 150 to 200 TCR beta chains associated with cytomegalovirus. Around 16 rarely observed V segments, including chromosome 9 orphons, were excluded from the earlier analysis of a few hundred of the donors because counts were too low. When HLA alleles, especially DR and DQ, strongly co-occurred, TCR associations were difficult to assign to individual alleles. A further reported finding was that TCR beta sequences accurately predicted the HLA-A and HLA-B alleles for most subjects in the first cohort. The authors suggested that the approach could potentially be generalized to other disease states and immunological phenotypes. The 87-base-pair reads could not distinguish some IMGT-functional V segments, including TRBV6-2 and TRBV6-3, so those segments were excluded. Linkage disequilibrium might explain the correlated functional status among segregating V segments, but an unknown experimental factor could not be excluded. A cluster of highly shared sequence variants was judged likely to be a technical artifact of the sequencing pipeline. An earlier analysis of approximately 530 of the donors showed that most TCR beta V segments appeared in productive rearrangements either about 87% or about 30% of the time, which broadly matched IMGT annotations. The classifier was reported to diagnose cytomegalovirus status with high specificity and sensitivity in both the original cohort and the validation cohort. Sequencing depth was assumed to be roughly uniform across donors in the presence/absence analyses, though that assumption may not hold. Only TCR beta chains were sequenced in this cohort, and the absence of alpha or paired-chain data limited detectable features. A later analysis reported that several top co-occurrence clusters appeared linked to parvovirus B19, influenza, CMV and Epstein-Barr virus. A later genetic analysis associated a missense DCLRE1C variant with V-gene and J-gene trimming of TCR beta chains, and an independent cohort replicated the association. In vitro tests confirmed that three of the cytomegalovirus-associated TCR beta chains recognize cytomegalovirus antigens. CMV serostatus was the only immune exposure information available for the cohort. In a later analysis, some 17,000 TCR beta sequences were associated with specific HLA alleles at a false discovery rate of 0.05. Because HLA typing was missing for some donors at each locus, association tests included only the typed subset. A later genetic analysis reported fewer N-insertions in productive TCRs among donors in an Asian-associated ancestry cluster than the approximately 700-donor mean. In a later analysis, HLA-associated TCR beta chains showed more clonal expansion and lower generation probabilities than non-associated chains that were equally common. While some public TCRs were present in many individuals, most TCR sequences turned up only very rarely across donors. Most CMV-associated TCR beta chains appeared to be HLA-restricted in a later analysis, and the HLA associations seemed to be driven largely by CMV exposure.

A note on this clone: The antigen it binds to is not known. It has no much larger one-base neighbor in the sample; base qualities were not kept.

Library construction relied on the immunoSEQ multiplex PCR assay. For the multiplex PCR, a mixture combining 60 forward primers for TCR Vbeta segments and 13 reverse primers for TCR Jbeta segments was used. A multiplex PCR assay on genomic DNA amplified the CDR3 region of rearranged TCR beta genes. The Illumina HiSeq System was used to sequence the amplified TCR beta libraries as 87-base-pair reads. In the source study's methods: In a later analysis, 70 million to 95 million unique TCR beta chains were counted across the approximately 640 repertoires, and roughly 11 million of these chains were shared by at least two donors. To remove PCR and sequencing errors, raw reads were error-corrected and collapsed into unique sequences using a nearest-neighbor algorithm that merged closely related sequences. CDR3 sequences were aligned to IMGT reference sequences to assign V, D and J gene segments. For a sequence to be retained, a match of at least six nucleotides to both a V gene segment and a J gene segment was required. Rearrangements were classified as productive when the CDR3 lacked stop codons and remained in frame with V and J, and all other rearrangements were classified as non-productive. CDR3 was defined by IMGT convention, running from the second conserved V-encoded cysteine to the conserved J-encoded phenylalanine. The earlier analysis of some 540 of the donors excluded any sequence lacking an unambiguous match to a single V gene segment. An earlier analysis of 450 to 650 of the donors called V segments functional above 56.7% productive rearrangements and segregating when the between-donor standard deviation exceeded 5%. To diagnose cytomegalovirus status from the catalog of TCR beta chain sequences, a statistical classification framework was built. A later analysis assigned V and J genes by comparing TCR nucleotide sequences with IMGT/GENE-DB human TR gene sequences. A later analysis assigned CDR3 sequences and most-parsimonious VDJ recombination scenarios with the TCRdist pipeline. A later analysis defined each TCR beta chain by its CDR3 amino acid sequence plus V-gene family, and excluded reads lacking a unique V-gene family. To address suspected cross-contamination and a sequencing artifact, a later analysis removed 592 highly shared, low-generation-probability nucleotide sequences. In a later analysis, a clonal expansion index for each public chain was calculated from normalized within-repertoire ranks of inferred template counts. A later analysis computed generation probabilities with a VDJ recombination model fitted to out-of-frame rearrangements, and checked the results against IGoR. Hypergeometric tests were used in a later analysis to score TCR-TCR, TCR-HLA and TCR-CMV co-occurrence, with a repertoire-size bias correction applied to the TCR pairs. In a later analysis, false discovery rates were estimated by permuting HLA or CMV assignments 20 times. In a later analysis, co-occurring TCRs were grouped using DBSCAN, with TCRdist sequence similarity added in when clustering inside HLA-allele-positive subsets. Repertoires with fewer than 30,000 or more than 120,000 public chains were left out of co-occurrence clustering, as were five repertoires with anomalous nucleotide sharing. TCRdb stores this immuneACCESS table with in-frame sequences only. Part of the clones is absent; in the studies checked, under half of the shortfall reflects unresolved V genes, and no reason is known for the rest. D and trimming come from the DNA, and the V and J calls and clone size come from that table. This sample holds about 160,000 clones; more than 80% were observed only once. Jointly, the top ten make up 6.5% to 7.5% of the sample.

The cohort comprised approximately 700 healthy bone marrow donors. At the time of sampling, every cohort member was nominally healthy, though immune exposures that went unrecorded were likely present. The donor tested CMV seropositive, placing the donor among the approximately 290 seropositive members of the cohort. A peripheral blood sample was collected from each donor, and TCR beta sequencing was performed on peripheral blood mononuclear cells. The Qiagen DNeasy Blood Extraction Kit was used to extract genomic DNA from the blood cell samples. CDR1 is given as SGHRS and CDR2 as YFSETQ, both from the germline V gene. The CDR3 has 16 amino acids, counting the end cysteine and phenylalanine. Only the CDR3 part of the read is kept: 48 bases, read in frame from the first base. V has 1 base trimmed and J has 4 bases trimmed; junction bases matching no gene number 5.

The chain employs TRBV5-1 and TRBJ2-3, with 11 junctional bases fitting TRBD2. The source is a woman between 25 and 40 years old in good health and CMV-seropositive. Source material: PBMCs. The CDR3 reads CASSLPGTSGADTQYF. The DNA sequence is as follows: TGCGCCAGCAGCTTGCCCGGGACTAGCGGTGCAGATACGCAGTATTTT.